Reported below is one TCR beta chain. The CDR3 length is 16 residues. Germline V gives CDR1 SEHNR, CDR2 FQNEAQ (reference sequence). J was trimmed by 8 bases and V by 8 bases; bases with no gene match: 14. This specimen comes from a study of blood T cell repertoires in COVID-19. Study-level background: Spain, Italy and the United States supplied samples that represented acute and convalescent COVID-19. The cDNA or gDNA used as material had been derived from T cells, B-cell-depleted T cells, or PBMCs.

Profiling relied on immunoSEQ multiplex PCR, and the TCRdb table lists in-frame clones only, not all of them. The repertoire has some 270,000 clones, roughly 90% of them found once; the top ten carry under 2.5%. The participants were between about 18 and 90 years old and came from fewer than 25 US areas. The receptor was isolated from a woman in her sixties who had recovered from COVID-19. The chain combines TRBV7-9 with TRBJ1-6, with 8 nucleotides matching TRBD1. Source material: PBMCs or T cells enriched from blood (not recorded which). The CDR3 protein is CASSRTGRISDSPLHF. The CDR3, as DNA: TGTGCCAGCTCGAGGACAGGGAGGATTTCAGATTCACCCCTCCACTTT.